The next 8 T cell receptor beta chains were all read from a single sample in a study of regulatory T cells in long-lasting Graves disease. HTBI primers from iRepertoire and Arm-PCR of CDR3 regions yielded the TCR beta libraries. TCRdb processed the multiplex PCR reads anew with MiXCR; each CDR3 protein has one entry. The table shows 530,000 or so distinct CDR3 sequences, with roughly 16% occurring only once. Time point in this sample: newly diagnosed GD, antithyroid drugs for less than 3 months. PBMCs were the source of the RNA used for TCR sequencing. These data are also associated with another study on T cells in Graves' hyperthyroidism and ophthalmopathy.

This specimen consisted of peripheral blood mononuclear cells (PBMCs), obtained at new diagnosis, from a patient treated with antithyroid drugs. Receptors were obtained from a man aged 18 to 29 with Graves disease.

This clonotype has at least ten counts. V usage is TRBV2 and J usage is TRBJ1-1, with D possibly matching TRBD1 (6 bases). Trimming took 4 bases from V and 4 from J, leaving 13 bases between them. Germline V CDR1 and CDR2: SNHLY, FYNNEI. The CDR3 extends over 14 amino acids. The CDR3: CASSGGGVVTEAFF. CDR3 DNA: TGTGCCAGCAGTGGGGGGGGCGTAGTCACTGAAGCTTTCTTT.

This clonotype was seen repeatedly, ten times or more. In nucleotides, the CDR3 is TGTGCCAGCAGCGCCCCGGGCTACGAGCAGTACTTC. Residues: CASSAPGYEQYF. V gene TRBV7-9 combines with J gene TRBJ2-7; D is unclear. The CDR3 spans 12 residues. Germline V gene data show CDR1 as SEHNR and CDR2 as FQNEAQ (reference sequence). Deletions cut 5 bases from V and 3 bases from J, with 8 bases between.

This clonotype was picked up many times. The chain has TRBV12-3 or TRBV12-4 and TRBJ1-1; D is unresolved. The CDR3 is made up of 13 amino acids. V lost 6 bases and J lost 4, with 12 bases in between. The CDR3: CASSPEGGTEAFF. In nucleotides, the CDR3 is TGTGCCAGCAGCCCAGAGGGCGGCACTGAAGCTTTCTTT.

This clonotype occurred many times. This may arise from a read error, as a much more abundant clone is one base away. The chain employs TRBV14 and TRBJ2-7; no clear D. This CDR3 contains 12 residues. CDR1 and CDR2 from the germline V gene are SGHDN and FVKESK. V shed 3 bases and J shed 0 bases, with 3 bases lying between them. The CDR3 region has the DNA TGTGCCAGCAGCCATAGCTCCTACGAGCAGTACTTC. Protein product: CASSHSSYEQYF.

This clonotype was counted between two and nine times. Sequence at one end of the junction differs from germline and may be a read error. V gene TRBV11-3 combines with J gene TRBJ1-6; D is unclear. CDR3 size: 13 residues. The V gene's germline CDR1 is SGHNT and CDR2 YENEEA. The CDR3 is CASSIKGDSPLHF. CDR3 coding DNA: TGTGCCAGCAGCATAAAGGGAGATTCACCCCTCCACTTC.

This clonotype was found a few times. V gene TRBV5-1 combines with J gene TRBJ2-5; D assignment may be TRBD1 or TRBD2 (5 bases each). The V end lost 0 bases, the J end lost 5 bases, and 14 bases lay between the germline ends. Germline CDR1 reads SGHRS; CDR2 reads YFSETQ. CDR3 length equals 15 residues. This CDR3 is CASSLGDAGSETQYF. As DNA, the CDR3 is TGCGCCAGCAGCTTGGGGGACGCCGGATCGGAGACCCAGTACTTC.

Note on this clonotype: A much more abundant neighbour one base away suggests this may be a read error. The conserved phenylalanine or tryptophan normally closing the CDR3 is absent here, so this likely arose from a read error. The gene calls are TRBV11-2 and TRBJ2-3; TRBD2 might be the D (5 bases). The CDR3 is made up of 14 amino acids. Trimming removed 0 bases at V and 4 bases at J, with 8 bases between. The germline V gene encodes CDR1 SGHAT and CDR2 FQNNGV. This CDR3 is CASSLDRGADTQYS. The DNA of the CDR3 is TGTGCCAGCAGCTTAGATCGGGGTGCAGATACGCAGTATTCT.

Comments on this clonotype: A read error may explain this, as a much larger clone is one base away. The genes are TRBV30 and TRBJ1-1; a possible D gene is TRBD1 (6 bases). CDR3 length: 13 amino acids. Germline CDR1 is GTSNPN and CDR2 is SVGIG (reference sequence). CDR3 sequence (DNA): TGTGCCTGGGGTGTAGGGGGATGGTCTGAAGCTTTCTTT. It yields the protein CAWGVGGWSEAFF.